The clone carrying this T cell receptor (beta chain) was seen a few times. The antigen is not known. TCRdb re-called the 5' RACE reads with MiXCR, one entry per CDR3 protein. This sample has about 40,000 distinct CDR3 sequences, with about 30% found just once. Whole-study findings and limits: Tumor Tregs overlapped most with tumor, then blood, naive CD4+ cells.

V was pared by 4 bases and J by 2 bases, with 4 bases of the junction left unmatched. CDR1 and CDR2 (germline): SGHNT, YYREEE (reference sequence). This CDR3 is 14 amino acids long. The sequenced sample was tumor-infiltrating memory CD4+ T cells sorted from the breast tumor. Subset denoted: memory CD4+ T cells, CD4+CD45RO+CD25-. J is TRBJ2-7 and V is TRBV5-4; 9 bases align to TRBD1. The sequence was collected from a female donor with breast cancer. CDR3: CASSPGTGTYEQYF. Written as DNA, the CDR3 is TGTGCCAGCAGCCCTGGGACAGGGACCTACGAGCAGTACTTC.